The subject of this entry is one T cell receptor beta chain. This clone was seen only a few times. Its target antigen remains unknown. No much larger clone is present one base from it, and per-base qualities are unavailable. This entry belongs to a study of beta chain features in type 1 diabetes (dated by TCRdb to between 2017 and 2018). About the investigation overall: Mean age, gender distribution, total cell number and subset yield were not different between patients and healthy donors. A total of some 100,000,000 sorted cells were examined across all samples, and a strong correlation was observed between cell number per subset and RNA yield. The study compared TCRB repertoires of sorted circulating CD4+ T cell subsets between recently diagnosed type 1 diabetes patients and matched healthy donors. Regulatory and stem cell-like memory subsets were isolated from only 8 patients and roughly eight healthy donors, whereas naive and central memory subsets came from all 30 or so donors.

Results and caveats for the whole study, not just this receptor: Shorter templates might have been favored by PCR, but patient and control samples were amplified and corrected together, so both groups would have been affected equally by any skew. Naive, central memory and regulatory TCRB repertoires appeared to be more alike among patients than among healthy donors. Sequencing cDNA rather than genomic DNA could over-represent highly expressing activated cells, although activation and CD3 levels did not differ between groups. Only small numbers of individuals were included in the HLA sub-analyses, which left unresolved whether HLA type had any influence on TCRB rearrangement. At VDJ recombination sites, type 1 diabetes patients had fewer insertions and more deleted nucleotides, which implies abnormalities in thymic rearrangement. In all four CD4+ subsets, TCRB CDR3 length was moderately but significantly shorter in type 1 diabetes patients.

The CDR3 goes from the cysteine to the phenylalanine over 13 residues. Of all the DNA, just the CDR3 is kept, 39 bases in frame from base 1. Trimming removed 6 bases from V and 0 bases from J; the gene matches leave 1 base unexplained. CDR1 and CDR2 are read off the germline V gene as LGHNT and FRNRAP. A single peripheral blood draw of around 100 mL on average was collected from each donor into heparinised tubes. A BD FACSAria II was used to sort naive, central memory, regulatory and stem cell-like memory CD4+ T cells with a panel that included CD45RO, CCR7, CD25, CD127, CD95 and CD27. Purity was above 98% for every sorted population. PBMCs were isolated immediately by Lymphoprep density gradient centrifugation and stained directly without culture. So that batch effects would be minimized, each experiment stained and sorted samples in pairs, pairing one healthy donor with one patient. All of the isolated RNA was reverse transcribed with the High Capacity cDNA Reverse Transcription Kit, so expressed TCRB transcripts were sequenced. Deep immunoSEQ sequencing was applied to naive, central memory and regulatory T cell samples, giving an average of roughly 3.5 million total reads per sample. Sorted cells were lysed in RLT buffer, and RNA was extracted using DNase-treated RNeasy Micro or Mini kits according to cell number. Each cell subset was processed separately to prevent cross-contamination, with patient and healthy donor samples processed together. The immunoSEQ multiplex PCR was used to amplify TCRB sequences from cDNA, generating 87-bp fragments that spanned the CDR3 region. Sequencing of the amplicons was performed on the Illumina HiSeq platform. The authors' pipeline ran thus. Synthetic template baselines were used to correct PCR bias computationally, reads within Hamming distance 2 were collapsed together, and singletons that could not be merged were discarded. By aligning reads against IMGT, V, D and J genes, CDR3 length, and insertions or deletions at six rearrangement sites were assigned. Within each subset, clonotype counts were normalized to sorted cell number, after which true diversity and Gini coefficients were computed with the tcR R package. The overlap coefficient, calculated on TCRB nucleotide sequences, was used to quantify repertoire sharing. Out-of-frame TCRB sequences from naive cells were analyzed to stand in for the pre-selection repertoire. TCRdb provides this immuneACCESS table in a form limited to in-frame rearrangements. Some clones are lacking; in checked studies, under half of them reflect an unresolved V gene, and why the rest are absent is not known. That table gives V, J and clone size, and the DNA gave D and trimming. The table for this sample lists hundreds of thousands of clones; around an eighth of them were counted only once. The top ten clonotypes cover approximately 0.022% of the sample.

The TCR was taken from a man younger than 35 with type 1 diabetes. Specimen: naive CD4+ T cells from blood. The cell subset or site label, read with the paper, signifies: true naive CD4+ T cells. Recombination connected TRBV12-5 to TRBJ2-5, and TRBD1 matches 7 of the central bases. In nucleotides, the sequence is TGTGCTAGTGGGGGACAGAACCAAGAGACCCAGTACTTC. This sequence encodes CASGGQNQETQYF.